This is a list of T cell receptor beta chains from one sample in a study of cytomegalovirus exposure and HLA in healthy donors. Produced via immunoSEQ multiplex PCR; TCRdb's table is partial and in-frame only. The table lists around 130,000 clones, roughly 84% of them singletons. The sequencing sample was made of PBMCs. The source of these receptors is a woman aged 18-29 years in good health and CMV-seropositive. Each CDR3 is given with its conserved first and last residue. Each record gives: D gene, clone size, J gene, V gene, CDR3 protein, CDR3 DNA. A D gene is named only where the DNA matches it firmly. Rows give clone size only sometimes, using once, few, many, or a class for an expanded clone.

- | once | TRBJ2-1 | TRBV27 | CASSRRDSDDEQFF | TGTGCCAGCAGTCGCCGGGACTCCGACGATGAGCAGTTCTTC
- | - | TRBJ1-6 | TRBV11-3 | CASSRRGDSPLHF | TGTGCCAGCAGCCGGCGGGGGGATTCACCCCTCCACTTT
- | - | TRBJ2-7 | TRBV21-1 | CASSPKTGEDYEQYF | TGTGCCAGCAGCCCTAAAACGGGGGAGGACTACGAGCAGTACTTC
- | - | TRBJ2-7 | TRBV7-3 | CASSREQAPIHEQYF | TGTGCCAGCAGCCGTGAACAGGCCCCCATCCACGAGCAGTACTTC
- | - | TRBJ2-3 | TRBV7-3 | CASSSTSRYTDTQYF | TGTGCCAGCAGCTCGACTAGTAGATACACAGATACGCAGTATTTT
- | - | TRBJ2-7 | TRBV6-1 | CASSTRDTIYEQYF | TGTGCCAGCAGCACTCGGGACACCATCTACGAGCAGTACTTC
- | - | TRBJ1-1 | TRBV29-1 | CSVGGLGGARTEAFF | TGCAGCGTTGGGGGGTTAGGGGGGGCGAGAACTGAAGCTTTCTTT
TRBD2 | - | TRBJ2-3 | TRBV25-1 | CASRSGVLTDTQYF | TGTGCCAGCCGTAGCGGGGTCCTCACAGATACGCAGTATTTT
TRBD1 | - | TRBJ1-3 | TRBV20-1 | CSASLQGTVYF | TGCAGTGCTTCTTTACAGGGGACAGTATATTTT
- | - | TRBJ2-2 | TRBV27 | CASSINRVPGELFF | TGTGCCAGCAGCATAAACAGGGTTCCCGGGGAGCTGTTTTTT
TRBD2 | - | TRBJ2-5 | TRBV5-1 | CASSSEREGWTQYF | TGCGCCAGCAGCTCGGAGCGGGAGGGGTGGACCCAGTACTTC
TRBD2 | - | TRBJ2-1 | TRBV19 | CASSIPASGLLGGEQFF | TGTGCCAGTAGTATCCCTGCTAGCGGGTTGCTCGGGGGGGAGCAGTTCTTC
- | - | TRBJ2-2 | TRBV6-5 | CASSYGQAGELFF | TGTGCCAGCAGTTACGGCCAAGCCGGGGAGCTGTTTTTT
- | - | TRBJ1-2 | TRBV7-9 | CASSLELVGQLSDYGYTF | TGTGCCAGCAGCTTAGAACTAGTGGGTCAATTATCGGACTATGGCTACACCTTC
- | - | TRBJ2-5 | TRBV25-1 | CASGRSGAAETQYF | TGTGCCAGCGGTAGGTCAGGGGCGGCAGAGACCCAGTACTTC
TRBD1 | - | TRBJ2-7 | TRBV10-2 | CASSGDRGYEQYF | TGCGCCAGCAGTGGGGACAGGGGCTACGAGCAGTACTTC
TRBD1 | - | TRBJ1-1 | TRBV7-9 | CASSLRDTGENTEAFF | TGTGCCAGCAGCTTAAGGGACACAGGGGAGAACACTGAAGCTTTCTTT
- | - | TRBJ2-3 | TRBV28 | CASSLVVTDTQYF | TGTGCCAGCAGTTTGGTAGTCACAGATACGCAGTATTTT
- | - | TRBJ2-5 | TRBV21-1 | CASSRYRILQETQYF | TGTGCCAGCAGCAGGTACAGAATTCTTCAAGAGACCCAGTACTTC
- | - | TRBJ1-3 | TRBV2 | CASSHDRRNTIYF | TGTGCCAGCAGCCACGACAGGAGAAACACCATATATTTT
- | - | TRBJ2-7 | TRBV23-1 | CASSQSMGLEQYF | TGCGCCAGCAGTCAATCGATGGGGCTCGAGCAGTACTTC
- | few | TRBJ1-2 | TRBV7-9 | CSSSYEQGDGYTF | TGTTCCAGCAGCTACGAACAGGGAGATGGCTACACCTTC
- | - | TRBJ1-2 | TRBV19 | CASKAGEGYTF | TGTGCCAGTAAAGCAGGGGAGGGCTACACCTTC
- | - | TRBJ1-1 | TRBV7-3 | CASSPRVGMTEAFF | TGTGCCAGCAGCCCTCGGGTAGGAATGACTGAAGCTTTCTTT
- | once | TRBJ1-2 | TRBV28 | CAIAPGDVGGYTF | TGTGCCATTGCTCCGGGGGACGTAGGGGGCTACACCTTC
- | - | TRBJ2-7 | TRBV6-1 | CASSERGAYEQYF | TGTGCCAGCAGTGAACGCGGAGCCTACGAGCAGTACTTC
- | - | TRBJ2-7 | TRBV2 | CASRGRELYEQYF | TGTGCCAGCAGGGGCCGGGAGCTCTACGAGCAGTACTTC
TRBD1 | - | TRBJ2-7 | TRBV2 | CATRTGQGEGEQYF | TGTGCCACCCGAACGGGACAGGGGGAAGGCGAGCAGTACTTC
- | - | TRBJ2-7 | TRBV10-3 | CATSTESYEQYF | TGTGCCACCTCTACAGAGTCCTACGAGCAGTACTTC
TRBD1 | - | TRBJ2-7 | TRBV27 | CASHEGTGASNEQYF | TGTGCCAGTCACGAGGGGACAGGGGCATCTAACGAGCAGTACTTC
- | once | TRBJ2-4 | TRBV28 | CASSLLAGSKNIQYF | TGTGCCAGCAGTTTACTAGCAGGATCCAAAAACATTCAGTACTTC
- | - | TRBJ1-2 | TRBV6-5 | CASSYGGVFDGYTF | TGTGCCAGCAGTTACGGGGGGGTCTTTGATGGCTACACCTTC
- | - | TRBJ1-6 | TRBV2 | CASTLDGGKASPLHF | TGTGCCAGCACTCTGGACGGAGGGAAGGCCTCACCCCTCCACTTT
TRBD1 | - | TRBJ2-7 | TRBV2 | CASTGQDYEQYF | TGTGCCAGCACTGGACAGGACTACGAGCAGTACTTC
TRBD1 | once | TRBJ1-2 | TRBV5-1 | CASSLVEQGDYTF | TGCGCCAGCAGCTTGGTAGAACAGGGGGACTACACCTTC
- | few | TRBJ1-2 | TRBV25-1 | CASSEKGRANYGYTF | TGTGCCAGCAGTGAGAAGGGGAGGGCTAACTATGGCTACACCTTC
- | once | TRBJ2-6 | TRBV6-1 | CASTGLSGANVLTF | TGTGCCTCAACAGGGTTATCCGGGGCCAACGTCCTGACTTTC
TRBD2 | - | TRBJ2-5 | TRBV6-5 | CASSQRIRGEETQYF | TGTGCCAGCAGTCAACGGATCCGGGGGGAAGAGACCCAGTACTTC
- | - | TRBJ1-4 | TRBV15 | CATSGQGATNEKLFF | TGTGCCACGAGCGGGCAGGGTGCAACTAATGAAAAACTGTTTTTT
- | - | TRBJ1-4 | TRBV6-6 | CASSYSSEKLFF | TGTGCCAGCAGTTACTCGAGCGAAAAACTGTTTTTT
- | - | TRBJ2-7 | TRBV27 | CASSPLGAYEQYF | TGTGCCAGCAGTCCCCTAGGAGCCTACGAGCAGTACTTC
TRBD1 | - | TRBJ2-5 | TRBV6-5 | CASSWGQGGQTQYF | TGTGCCAGCAGTTGGGGACAGGGTGGGCAGACCCAGTACTTC
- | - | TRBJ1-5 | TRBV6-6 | CASSFLGDSNQPQHF | TGTGCCAGCAGTTTCTTAGGGGATAGCAATCAGCCCCAGCATTTT
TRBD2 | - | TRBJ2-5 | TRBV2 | CASSGGLAVEETQYF | TGTGCCAGCAGTGGAGGACTAGCGGTTGAGGAGACCCAGTACTTC
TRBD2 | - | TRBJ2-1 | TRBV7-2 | CASSLAGTSGASSYNEQFF | TGTGCCAGCAGCTTAGCGGGGACTAGCGGGGCTTCCTCCTACAATGAGCAGTTCTTC
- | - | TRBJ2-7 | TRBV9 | CASSVALAGPEQYF | TGTGCCAGCAGCGTAGCTCTGGCAGGCCCCGAGCAGTACTTC
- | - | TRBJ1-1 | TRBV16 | CASSTRTDYAEAFF | TGTGCCAGCAGCACCAGGACAGACTACGCTGAAGCTTTCTTT
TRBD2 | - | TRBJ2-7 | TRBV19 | CASSSVRRFGTSSAPYEQYF | TGTGCCAGTAGTAGCGTCCGTCGGTTCGGGACTAGTAGTGCGCCCTACGAGCAGTACTTC
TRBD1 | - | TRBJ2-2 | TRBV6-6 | CASSPDRDAGELFF | TGTGCCAGCAGCCCGGACAGGGACGCCGGGGAGCTGTTTTTT
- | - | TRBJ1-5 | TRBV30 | CAWSLGSNQPQHF | TGTGCCTGGAGTCTAGGAAGCAATCAGCCCCAGCATTTT